This paragraph covers one T cell receptor beta chain sequence. The antigen it recognizes is unknown. No base-level quality is on record; no much larger clone is a single base apart. Library prep was done by the immunoSEQ multiplex PCR assay. TCRdb took over this immuneACCESS table, retaining in-frame rearrangements with V and J assigned. Such tables are incomplete; in checked studies, under half of the missing clones stem from an unresolved V gene, and the remainder is unexplained. In this sample the table shows about 98,000 clones, 92% of which occur a single time. Together, the top ten hold roughly 2.1% of the sample. The data belong to a study of T cell changes during pregnancy in multiple sclerosis (dated by TCRdb to the late 2010s). For the study in its entirety: The study looked at changes in the T cell repertoire across pregnancy in women with multiple sclerosis.

The junction shows trimming of 1 base on V and 6 bases on J, plus 11 bases between the germline ends. The CDR3 starts with the cysteine, ends with the phenylalanine, and has 14 residues. The CDR3 DNA has 42 bases and is translated from base 1. CDR1 and CDR2 are read off the germline V gene as SGHRS and YFSETQ. This specimen was peripheral blood, taken after pregnancy. The TCR was taken from a female donor in good health, enrolled as a control in a pregnancy study. Rearrangement joined TRBV5-1 to TRBJ2-1; the D segment could be TRBD2, given 7 matching bases. The DNA sequence is TGCGCCAGCAGCTTGACGGGGGGCGGCAATGAGCAGTTCTTC. This encodes CASSLTGGGNEQFF.